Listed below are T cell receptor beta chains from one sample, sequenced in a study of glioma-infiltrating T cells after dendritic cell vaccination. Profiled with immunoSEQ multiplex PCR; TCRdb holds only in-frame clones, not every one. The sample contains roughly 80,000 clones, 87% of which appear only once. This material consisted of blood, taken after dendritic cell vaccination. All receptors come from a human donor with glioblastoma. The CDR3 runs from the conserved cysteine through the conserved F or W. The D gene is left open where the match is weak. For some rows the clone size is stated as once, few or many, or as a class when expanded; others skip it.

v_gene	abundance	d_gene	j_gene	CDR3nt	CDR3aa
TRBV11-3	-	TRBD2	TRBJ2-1	TGTGCCAGCAGCTTGGGGACTAGCGTTGTCAATGAGCAGTTCTTC	CASSLGTSVVNEQFF
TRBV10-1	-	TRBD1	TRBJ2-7	TGCGCCAGCAGTGAGTCGAAGGCAGGGGGCTCCAACGAGCAGTACTTC	CASSESKAGGSNEQYF
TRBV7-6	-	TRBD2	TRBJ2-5	TGTGCCAGCAGCCCGGGGGGGACCCAGTACTTC	CASSPGGTQYF
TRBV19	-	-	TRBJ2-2	TGTGCCAGTACCCTTGAGGGGGCCGGGGAGCTGTTTTTT	CASTLEGAGELFF
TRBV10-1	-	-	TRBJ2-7	TGCGCCAGCAGTGATATGTACGAGCAGTACTTC	CASSDMYEQYF
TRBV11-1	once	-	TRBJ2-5	TGTGCCAGCAGCTTGGGGCTTCAAGAGACCCAGTACTTC	CASSLGLQETQYF
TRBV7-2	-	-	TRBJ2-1	TGTGCCAGCAGACCGCAAGTTACAATGGAGCAGTTCTTC	CASRPQVTMEQFF
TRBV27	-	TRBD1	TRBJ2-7	TGTGCCAGCAGCACCCCCGGGACAGGATTTTACGAGCAGTACTTC	CASSTPGTGFYEQYF
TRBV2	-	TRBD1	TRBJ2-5	TGTGCCAGCAGCGAACAGGGGGCTCAAGAGACCCAGTACTTC	CASSEQGAQETQYF
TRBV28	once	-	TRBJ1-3	TGTGCCAGCAGTTTAGGCTTGGGAAACACCATATATTTT	CASSLGLGNTIYF
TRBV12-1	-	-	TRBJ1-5	TGTGCCAGCAGCTTAATGACGGGGGTCAAGCCCCAGCATTTT	CASSLMTGVKPQHF
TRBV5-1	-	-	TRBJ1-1	TGCGCCAGCAGCTTTGACAGACAAAACACTGAAGCTTTCTTT	CASSFDRQNTEAFF
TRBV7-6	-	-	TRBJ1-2	TGTGCCAGCAGCCCGGGTAGCCTAGGGGACTATGGCTACACCTTC	CASSPGSLGDYGYTF
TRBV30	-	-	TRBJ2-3	TGTGCCTGGGCTAATCCCTTCCGGGTTCATACGCAGTATTTT	CAWANPFRVHTQYF
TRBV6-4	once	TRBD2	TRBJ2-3	TGTGCCAGCAGCAGACTAGCTAGCGGCACAGATACGCAGTATTTT	CASSRLASGTDTQYF
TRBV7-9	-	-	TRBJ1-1	TGTGCCAGCAGCGACGGGACAAAAAACACTGAAGCTTTCTTT	CASSDGTKNTEAFF
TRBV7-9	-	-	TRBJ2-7	TGTGCCAGCAGCTCGACCAGGGGCCTAAGGGAGCAGTACTTC	CASSSTRGLREQYF
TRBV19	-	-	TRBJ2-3	TGTGCCAGTAGTCGACTAGAAGTGGCAGATACGCAGTATTTT	CASSRLEVADTQYF
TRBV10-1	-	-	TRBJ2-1	TGCGCCAGCAGTGCGCAGAACCCTGCTGAGCAGTTCTTC	CASSAQNPAEQFF
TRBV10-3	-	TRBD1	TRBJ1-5	TGTGCCACAAGGACAGGGATGAGCAATCAGCCCCAGCATTTT	CATRTGMSNQPQHF
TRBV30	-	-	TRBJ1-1	TGTGCCTGGACCGGGGATCCGGGCACTGAAGCTTTCTTT	CAWTGDPGTEAFF
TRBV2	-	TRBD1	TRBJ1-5	TGTGCCAGCACTCACCGGGACAGGGGCAGAGGGCAGCCCCAGCATTTT	CASTHRDRGRGQPQHF
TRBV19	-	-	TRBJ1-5	TGTGCCAGTGCCCGGCGGGTGGGCCAGCCCCAGCATTTT	CASARRVGQPQHF
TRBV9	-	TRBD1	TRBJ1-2	TGTGCCAGCAGCGTGGGGACAGGGCCAAAAGGAGACACCTTC	CASSVGTGPKGDTF
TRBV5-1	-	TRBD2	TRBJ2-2	TGCGCCAGCAGCTGGGCTAGCGGAGATACCGGGGAGCTGTTTTTT	CASSWASGDTGELFF
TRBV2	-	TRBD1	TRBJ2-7	TGTGCCAGCAGCGGGGACAGGGGATTATACGAGCAGTACTTC	CASSGDRGLYEQYF
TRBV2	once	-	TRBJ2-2	TGTGCCAGCACTATGCGAGTCACCGGGGAGCTGTTTTTT	CASTMRVTGELFF
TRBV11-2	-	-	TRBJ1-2	TGTGCCAGCAGCTCAACACCTCGCTATGGCTACACCTTC	CASSSTPRYGYTF
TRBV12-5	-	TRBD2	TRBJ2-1	TGTGCTAGTGGTCCGTGGACTAGCGGGAGGACGACCTACAATGAGCAGTTCTTC	CASGPWTSGRTTYNEQFF
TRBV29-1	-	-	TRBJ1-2	TGCAGCGTTGAAGTATTCGGGAGCGGGGCTCTCGGCTACACCTTC	CSVEVFGSGALGYTF
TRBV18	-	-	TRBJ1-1	TGTGCCAGCTCACCATCAGGGAAGGCTGAAGCTTTCTTT	CASSPSGKAEAFF
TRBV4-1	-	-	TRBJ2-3	TGCGCCAGCAGCGACCGAACGGGGGGCTCTAGCACAGATACGCAGTATTTT	CASSDRTGGSSTDTQYF
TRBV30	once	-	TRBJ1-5	TGTGCCTGGAGTGTAGGGCGACAGGGCAATCAGCCCCAGCATTTT	CAWSVGRQGNQPQHF
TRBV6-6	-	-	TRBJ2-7	TGTGCCAGCAGTTACTCGGTACAGGCAGCCTACGAGCAGTACTTC	CASSYSVQAAYEQYF
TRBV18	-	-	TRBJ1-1	TGTGCCAGCTCACCCCGAGTTAATCGGGGTACTGAAGCTTTCTTT	CASSPRVNRGTEAFF
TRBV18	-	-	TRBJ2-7	TGTGCCAGCTCACTAGGACTCCCCTACGAGCAGTACTTC	CASSLGLPYEQYF
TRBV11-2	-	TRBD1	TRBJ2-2	TGTGCCAGCAGCTTCGGGACAGGGGGATACACCGGGGAGCTGTTTTTT	CASSFGTGGYTGELFF
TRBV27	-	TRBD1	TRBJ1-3	TGTGCCAGCAGCCCCCAGGGGGTTCCCTTTCAGCTCTCTGGAAACACCATATATTTT	CASSPQGVPFQLSGNTIYF
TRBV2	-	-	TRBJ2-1	TGTGCCAGCAGTGAAGCGGCTAGCAGAAACAATGAGCAGTTCTTC	CASSEAASRNNEQFF
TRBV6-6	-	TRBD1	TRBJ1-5	TGTGCCAGCAGACCCGACAGGGACTTCAATCAGCCCCAGCATTTT	CASRPDRDFNQPQHF
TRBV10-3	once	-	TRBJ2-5	TGTGCCATCAGTGAGTCCCTAGCGCAAGAGACCCAGTACTTC	CAISESLAQETQYF
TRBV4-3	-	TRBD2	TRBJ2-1	TGCGCCACCAGCCAAGAGCTAGCGGGAGCGTCCAATGAGCAGTTCTTC	CATSQELAGASNEQFF
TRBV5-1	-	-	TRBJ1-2	TGCGCCAGCAGCCCGGGGCGCGGGGGAGGCGGCTACACCTTC	CASSPGRGGGGYTF
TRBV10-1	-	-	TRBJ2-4	TGCGCCAGCAGTGAGGGGGCTAAAAACATTCAGTACTTC	CASSEGAKNIQYF
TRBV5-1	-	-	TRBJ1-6	TGCGCCAGCAGCTTGGAGCAGGGGAATTCACCCCTCCACTTT	CASSLEQGNSPLHF
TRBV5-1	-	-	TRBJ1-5	TGCGCCAGCAGCTTGGGGACAACCGGTCAGCCCCAGCATTTT	CASSLGTTGQPQHF
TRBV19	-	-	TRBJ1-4	TGTGCCAGTAGTCCTCCGCCGGCGGGTGAAAAACTGTTTTTT	CASSPPPAGEKLFF
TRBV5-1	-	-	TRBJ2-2	TGCGCCAGCAGCGGCGGGGTCCAAGCGCGGGAGCTGTTTTTT	CASSGGVQARELFF
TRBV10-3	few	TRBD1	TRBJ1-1	TGTGCCATCAGAGACAGGGGGCTAAACACTGAAGCTTTCTTT	CAIRDRGLNTEAFF
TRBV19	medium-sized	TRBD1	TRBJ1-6	TGTGCCAGTAGTACACACAGGGGGAATTCACCCCTCCACTTT	CASSTHRGNSPLHF
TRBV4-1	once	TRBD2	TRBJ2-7	TGCGCCAGCAGCCAAGAGCTGGGTAGCGGGGGATACGAGCAGTACTTC	CASSQELGSGGYEQYF
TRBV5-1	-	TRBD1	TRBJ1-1	TGCGCCAGCAGCTTGGAGGGACAGGGGTTAGAAGCTTTCTTT	CASSLEGQGLEAFF
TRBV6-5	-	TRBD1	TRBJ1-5	TGTGCCAGCAGTCGGGACAGGGATCAGCCCCAGCATTTT	CASSRDRDQPQHF
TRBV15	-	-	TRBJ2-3	TGTGCCACCAGCAGAGCCAGGGTTGGCACAGATACGCAGTATTTT	CATSRARVGTDTQYF